This TCR beta chain was sequenced for a study of T cell responses to AZD1222 COVID-19 vaccine. This clone was detected a few times. CDR3 length equals 16 residues. The germline gives CDR1 MRHNA, CDR2 SNTAGT. V was clipped by 0 bases and J by 4 bases; unmatched bases: 4. Generated by immunoSEQ multiplex PCR, the TCRdb table keeps only in-frame clones and is missing some. Among 110,000 to 150,000 clones, over 90% were seen once, and the ten largest hold under 6.5%. The TCR comes from an adult in good health. The gene calls are TRBV6-4 and TRBJ2-1; 9 bases are a match to TRBD2. The input for sequencing was peripheral blood, taken on day 0 of AZD1222 vaccination. CDR3 nucleotide sequence: TGTGCCAGCAGTGACTCTGCGGGAGGGGGTTACAATGAGCAGTTCTTC. It is translated as CASSDSAGGGYNEQFF.